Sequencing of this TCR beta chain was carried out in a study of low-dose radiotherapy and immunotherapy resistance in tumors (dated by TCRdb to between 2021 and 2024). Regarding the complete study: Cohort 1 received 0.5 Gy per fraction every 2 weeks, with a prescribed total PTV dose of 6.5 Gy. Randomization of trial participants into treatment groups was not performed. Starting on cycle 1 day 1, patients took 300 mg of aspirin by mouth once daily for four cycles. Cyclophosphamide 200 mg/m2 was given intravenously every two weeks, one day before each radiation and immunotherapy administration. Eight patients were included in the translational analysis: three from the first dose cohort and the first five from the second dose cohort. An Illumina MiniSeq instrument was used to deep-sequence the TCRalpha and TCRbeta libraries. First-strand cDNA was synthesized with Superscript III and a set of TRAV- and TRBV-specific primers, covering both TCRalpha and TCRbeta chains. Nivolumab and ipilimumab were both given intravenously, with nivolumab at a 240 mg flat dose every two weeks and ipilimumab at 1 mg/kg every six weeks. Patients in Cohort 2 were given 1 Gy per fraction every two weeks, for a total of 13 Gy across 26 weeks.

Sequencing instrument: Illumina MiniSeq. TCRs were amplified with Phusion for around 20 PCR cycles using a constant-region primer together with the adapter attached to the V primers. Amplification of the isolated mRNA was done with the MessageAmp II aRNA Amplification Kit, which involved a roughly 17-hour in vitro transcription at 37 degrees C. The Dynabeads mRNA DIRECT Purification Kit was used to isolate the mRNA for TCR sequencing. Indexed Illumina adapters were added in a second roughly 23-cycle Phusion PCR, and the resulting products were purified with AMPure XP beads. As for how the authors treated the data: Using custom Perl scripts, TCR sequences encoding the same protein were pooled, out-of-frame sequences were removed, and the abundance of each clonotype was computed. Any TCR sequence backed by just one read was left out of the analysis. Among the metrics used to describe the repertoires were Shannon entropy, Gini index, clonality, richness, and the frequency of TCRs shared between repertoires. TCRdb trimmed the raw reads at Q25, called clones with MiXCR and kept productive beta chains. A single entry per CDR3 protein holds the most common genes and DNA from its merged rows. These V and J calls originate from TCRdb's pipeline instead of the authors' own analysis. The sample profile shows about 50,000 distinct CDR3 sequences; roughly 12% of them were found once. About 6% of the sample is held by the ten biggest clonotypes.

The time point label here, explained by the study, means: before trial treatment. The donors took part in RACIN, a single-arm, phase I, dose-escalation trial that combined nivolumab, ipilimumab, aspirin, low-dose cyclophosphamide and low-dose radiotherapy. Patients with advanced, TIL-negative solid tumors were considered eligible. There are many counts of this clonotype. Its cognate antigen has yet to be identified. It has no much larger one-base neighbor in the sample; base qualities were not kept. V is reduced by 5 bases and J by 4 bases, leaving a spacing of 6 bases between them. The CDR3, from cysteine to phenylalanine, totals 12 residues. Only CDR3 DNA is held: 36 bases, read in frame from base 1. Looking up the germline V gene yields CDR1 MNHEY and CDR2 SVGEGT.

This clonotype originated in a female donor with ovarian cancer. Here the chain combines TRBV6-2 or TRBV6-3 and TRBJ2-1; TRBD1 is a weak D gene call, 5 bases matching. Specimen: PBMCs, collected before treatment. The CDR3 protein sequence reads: CASSKGYNEQFF. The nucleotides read TGTGCCAGCAGTAAGGGGTACAATGAGCAGTTCTTC.